The rows below give T cell receptor beta chains drawn from one sample of a study of blood T cell repertoires in COVID-19. The table came from immunoSEQ multiplex PCR; TCRdb's copy has only in-frame clones and leaves some out. Of around 100,000 clones listed, about four fifths are singletons. Sequenced sample: peripheral blood. These receptors were collected from a human donor in a cohort sampled during active COVID-19. CDR3s include the opening cysteine and the closing phenylalanine or tryptophan. The order of the fields is J gene, V gene, D gene, clone size, CDR3 DNA, CDR3 protein. The D gene is left open where the match is weak. The size field is filled for only some rows; it gives once, few, many or a size class.

TRBJ2-1,TRBV5-1,.,.,TGCGCCAGCAAATCGGTGACAGGGAGGAATGAGCAGTTCTTC,CASKSVTGRNEQFF
TRBJ2-1,TRBV5-1,TRBD2,once,TGCGCCAGCAGCTTGGCCAAAGGAGAACTAGCGGGGGGGAATGAGCAGTTCTTC,CASSLAKGELAGGNEQFF
TRBJ1-2,TRBV3-1/TRBV3-2,.,.,TGTGCCAGCAGCCAAGCAGGCGGGGGGAACTATGGCTACACCTTC,CASSQAGGGNYGYTF
TRBJ2-2,TRBV5-8,TRBD2,.,TGTGCCAGCAGCCTCTGGCGGGGGGTCACCGGGGAGCTGTTTTTT,CASSLWRGVTGELFF
TRBJ2-1,TRBV7-2,.,.,TGTGCCAGCAGCTATCGGTCAAGGGGATACAATGAGCAGTTCTTC,CASSYRSRGYNEQFF
TRBJ2-7,TRBV10-3,.,.,TGTGCCATCAGTGAGTCCGGGGGCGAGCAGTACTTC,CAISESGGEQYF
TRBJ1-4,TRBV5-1,TRBD1,.,TGCGCCAGCAGCACCTCCGGGACAGACGAAAAACTGTTTTTT,CASSTSGTDEKLFF
TRBJ1-4,TRBV4-1,.,.,TGCGCCAGCAGCCCCGCAGGGCGGACTAATGAAAAACTGTTTTTT,CASSPAGRTNEKLFF
TRBJ2-3,TRBV7-2,TRBD2,.,TGTGCCAGCAGCCCGATTGTGTCTAGCGGGAGCACAGATACGCAGTATTTT,CASSPIVSSGSTDTQYF
TRBJ1-2,TRBV5-4,.,.,TGTGCCAGCAGCTTGGCCGCGGGCTTCAACTATGGCTACACCTTC,CASSLAAGFNYGYTF
TRBJ1-1,TRBV7-2,TRBD1,.,TGTGCCAGCAGCTCACAGGGGGCGAGGACTGAAGCTTTCTTT,CASSSQGARTEAFF
TRBJ1-1,TRBV4-2,.,.,TGTGCCAGCAGCCAAGATGGGTTGGGCTCCACTGAAGCTTTCTTT,CASSQDGLGSTEAFF
TRBJ1-3,TRBV5-4,.,few,TGTGCCAGCAGCTTGGACAGATTCTCTGGAAACACCATATATTTT,CASSLDRFSGNTIYF
TRBJ1-2,TRBV7-8,.,.,TGTGCCAGCAGCTTAGAGAGACAAACTCTTGGCTACACCTTC,CASSLERQTLGYTF
TRBJ2-7,TRBV5-1,.,few,TGCGCCAGCAGCTTGCAGTGGTTGCCGGGGGGCCGGGACGAGCAGTACTTC,CASSLQWLPGGRDEQYF
TRBJ2-7,TRBV18,TRBD1,.,TGTGCCACCTCGACAGGGCCCCTTTCCGAGCAGTACTTC,CATSTGPLSEQYF
TRBJ2-5,TRBV5-1,TRBD2,.,TGCGCCAGCAGCTTGATGAGCGGGGGCCAAGAGACCCAGTACTTC,CASSLMSGGQETQYF
TRBJ2-2,TRBV5-4,TRBD1,.,TGTGCCAGCAGCAGCCGGGACAGGGGATACACCGGGGAGCTGTTTTTT,CASSSRDRGYTGELFF
TRBJ2-1,TRBV4-3,.,.,TGCGCCAGCAGCCACTCTCTGACGCTCCAGGTGGATGAGCAGTTCTTC,CASSHSLTLQVDEQFF
TRBJ1-2,TRBV7-2,.,.,TGTGCCAGCAGCTTAGCTCCCCAGGGATTAAGCTACACCTTC,CASSLAPQGLSYTF
TRBJ2-2,TRBV5-1,TRBD2,.,TGCGCCAGCAGCTTGTCTGCGGGGGGGTCCGGGGAGCTGTTTTTT,CASSLSAGGSGELFF
TRBJ2-7,TRBV28,TRBD1,.,TGTGCCAGCAGTTTGGAAAGGGGGCTTTACGAGCAGTACTTC,CASSLERGLYEQYF
TRBJ2-2,TRBV9,TRBD2,once,TGTGCCAGTCAAGCGGGGGACACCGGGGAGCTGTTTTTT,CASQAGDTGELFF
TRBJ2-2,TRBV6-2/TRBV6-3,TRBD1,.,TGTGCCAGCAGCCTAGCTAGGGACAGACTCTCCGGAGAGCTGTTTTTT,CASSLARDRLSGELFF
TRBJ2-1,TRBV9,.,.,TGTGCCAGCAGCACCGAGATCTGGAGTGAGCAGTTCTTC,CASSTEIWSEQFF
TRBJ2-5,TRBV5-5,TRBD2,once,TGTGCCAGCAGCTTGGAAGGGGGCGGGGGGGCCCCTGAGACCCAGTACTTC,CASSLEGGGGAPETQYF
TRBJ2-3,TRBV7-2,.,.,TGTGCCAGCAGCTTAGCTATGTCCGGAGGGGGGGCGACAGATACGCAGTATTTT,CASSLAMSGGGATDTQYF
TRBJ2-1,TRBV5-4,.,.,TGTGCCAGCAGCTCAATCACACCAGACAATGAGCAGTTCTTC,CASSSITPDNEQFF
TRBJ1-1,TRBV6-2/TRBV6-3,.,.,TGTGCCAGCAGTTACTCGCCAGGGAACACTGAAGCTTTCTTT,CASSYSPGNTEAFF
TRBJ1-3,TRBV19,.,.,TGTGCCAGTAGTATAGCAGGGCCGCCGGGAAACACCATATATTTT,CASSIAGPPGNTIYF
TRBJ1-1,TRBV4-3,TRBD1,.,TGCGCCAGCAGCCAAGATCAAGGGACAGGGAGGACTGAAGCTTTCTTT,CASSQDQGTGRTEAFF
TRBJ2-3,TRBV14,TRBD2,.,TGTGCCAGCAGCGGAAGAGGCCTACTAGCGGGGGGAGCAACAGATACGCAGTATTTT,CASSGRGLLAGGATDTQYF
TRBJ2-1,TRBV5-4,.,once,TGTGCCACCACCTTAGGAGGGTTTAGGGCCTACAATGAGCAGTTCTTC,CATTLGGFRAYNEQFF
TRBJ2-3,TRBV9,TRBD2,.,TGTGCCAGCAGCGTTCTTAGCGGGGGGCCTTTTAACACAGATACGCAGTATTTT,CASSVLSGGPFNTDTQYF
TRBJ1-4,TRBV5-6,.,.,TGTGCCAGCAGCTGGCATAATGAAAAACTGTTTTTT,CASSWHNEKLFF
TRBJ1-5,TRBV6-2/TRBV6-3,.,.,TGTGCCAGCAGTCGGACAGAGGCCAATCAGCCCCAGCATTTT,CASSRTEANQPQHF
TRBJ2-5,TRBV12-3/TRBV12-4,.,.,TGTGCCAGCAGTTTAGACGGGGTCGAGACCCAGTACTTC,CASSLDGVETQYF
TRBJ2-1,TRBV5-1,.,.,TGCGCCAGCAGCTTGGGAGACAGAACCCACAATGAGCAGTTCTTC,CASSLGDRTHNEQFF
TRBJ1-1,TRBV21-1,.,.,TGTGCCAGCAGCAAAGGGGGCTGTGGCACTGAAGCTTTCTTT,CASSKGGCGTEAFF
TRBJ1-1,TRBV30,TRBD1,.,TGTGCCTGGATCGGACAGGGAGGCTATGAAGCTTTCTTT,CAWIGQGGYEAFF
TRBJ2-2,TRBV6-4,TRBD2,.,TGTGCCAGCAGTGATGGGAGCGGGGACACCGGGGAGCTGTTTTTT,CASSDGSGDTGELFF
TRBJ2-3,TRBV10-3,.,few,TGTGCCATCAGTGACATAGGGGCAGCCGGAGATACGCAGTATTTT,CAISDIGAAGDTQYF
TRBJ1-2,TRBV5-4,.,.,TGTGCCAGCAGCCCCCAGGGACTTGATGGCTACACCTTC,CASSPQGLDGYTF
TRBJ2-1,TRBV9,TRBD2,.,TGTGCCAGCAGCGCATTAGCGGGATCCTACAATGAGCAGTTCTTC,CASSALAGSYNEQFF
TRBJ2-5,TRBV5-1,.,.,TGCGCCAGCAGCTTGGTGTCGGAGACCCAGTACTTC,CASSLVSETQYF
TRBJ1-4,TRBV28,.,.,TGTGCCAGCAGTCCTTTTACTACGGGTGAAAAACTGTTTTTT,CASSPFTTGEKLFF
TRBJ1-4,TRBV6-5,TRBD1,.,TGTGCCAGCAGTTACACAGGGGGCACTAATGAAAAACTGTTTTTT,CASSYTGGTNEKLFF
TRBJ1-1,TRBV4-2,.,.,TGTGCCAGCAGCCAAGGGGCCAGCATGAACACTGAAGCTTTCTTT,CASSQGASMNTEAFF
TRBJ2-3,TRBV2,.,.,TGTGCCAGCAGTGAGTTCCGGAGGGGCACAGATACGCAGTATTTT,CASSEFRRGTDTQYF
TRBJ1-1,TRBV5-1,TRBD1,once,TGCGCCAGCAGCCAGGACAGGGTGGGAACTGAAGCTTTCTTT,CASSQDRVGTEAFF
TRBJ2-5,TRBV29-1,TRBD1,.,TGCAGCGTTAACAGGGGTATGCGAGAGACCCAGTACTTC,CSVNRGMRETQYF
TRBJ2-7,TRBV5-1,TRBD1,.,TGCGCCAGCAGCTTGGGACAGGGATTCTCCTACGAGCAGTACTTC,CASSLGQGFSYEQYF
TRBJ2-3,TRBV18,TRBD2,.,TGTGCCAGCTCACCCTTGACTAGCGGGAGAGATACGCAGTATTTT,CASSPLTSGRDTQYF
TRBJ2-4,TRBV28,.,.,TGTGCCAGCAGAACCCCCGCGGGGATAGCCAAAAACATTCAGTACTTC,CASRTPAGIAKNIQYF
TRBJ2-6,TRBV19,.,.,TGTGCCAGTATTAAGACAGTCCTTCACTCTGGGGCCAACGTCCTGACTTTC,CASIKTVLHSGANVLTF
TRBJ1-4,TRBV3-1/TRBV3-2,.,few,TGTGCCAGCAGCTTCCACTCGGAACTGTTTTTT,CASSFHSELFF
TRBJ2-7,TRBV7-2,.,.,TGTGCCAGTAGGGGAAGGAATGGCAGAGAGAACGAGCAGTACTTC,CASRGRNGRENEQYF
TRBJ2-2,TRBV5-4,TRBD2,.,TGTGCCAGCAGCTTGGATGCCCGGGGGGAAACCGGGGAGCTGTTTTTT,CASSLDARGETGELFF